The following is a TCR beta chain sequence with its context. Its cognate antigen is unknown. Germline CDR1 is SGHAT and CDR2 is FQNNGV. The CDR3 has 14 amino acids. The V gene end was trimmed by 4 bases and the J gene end by 7 bases; junction bases not matched to a gene: 9. This specimen belongs to a study of T cell clonotyping in hematopoietic cell transplantation. Study results and limitations: Recipient TCR diversity dropped after transplant; expanded clonotypes rose from day 30 to 180. At the given depth, recipient repertoires were over 97% de novo clonotypes.

Measured with immunoSEQ multiplex PCR; TCRdb has only the in-frame clones, and not every one. The sample records some 17,000 clones, 71% being singletons. The sample taken for sequencing was peripheral blood mononuclear cells. The chain carries TRBV11-2 and TRBJ2-7, with 8 positions matching TRBD1. This clonotype was obtained from a woman aged 60-75 years in good health. Some clones in this sample may be carry-over from other donors' samples. CDR3 sequence (DNA): TGTGCCAGCAGCTCACCACCGACAGGGGATGAGCAGTACTTC. Its protein is CASSSPPTGDEQYF.